This T cell receptor beta chain came from a study of cytotoxic CD8 clonotypes in ibrutinib-treated CLL. A single count supports this clone. This table comes from immunoSEQ multiplex PCR, and its TCRdb copy is limited to in-frame clones, with some not included. The sample has 28,000 or so clones, 62% seen once. The CDR3 sequence is 12 residues long. Trimming shortened V by 4 bases and J by 3 bases, and 7 bases separated the two germline ends. Germline assignment: CDR1 MNHNY and CDR2 SVGAGI (reference sequence). The receptor's source is a human donor with chronic lymphocytic leukemia. The sample here was PBMCs, taken before ibrutinib treatment. The rearrangement uses TRBV6-6 and TRBJ2-7; D ambiguous. The DNA for the CDR3 is TGTGCCAGCAGTTTAGACGGCTACGAGCAGTACTTC. Encoded protein: CASSLDGYEQYF.